Described below is a single T cell receptor beta chain sequence and its context. Since a much larger clone is just one base distant, this may be a read error. The germline gives CDR1 SGHNT, CDR2 YENEEA. The CDR3 extends over 13 amino acids. The data are from a study of T-cell memory formation after mild COVID-19. From the 5' RACE reads, TCRdb called clonotypes with MiXCR, one entry per CDR3 protein. The profile covers 350,000 or so distinct CDR3 sequences, with roughly 13% appearing a single time and about a fifth taken by the ten largest. The rearrangement joins TRBV11-3 to TRBJ2-7; D gene ambiguous. Sequencing was performed on PBMCs or a T cell subset sorted from them (not recorded which). The receptor was isolated from a man in his late teens or twenties who had mild COVID-19 (a few samples of this study predate the infection). Cell type and time point are not known. The CDR3 loop is CASSLSASDEQYV. CDR3 DNA: TGTGCCAGCAGCTTATCGGCCTCCGACGAGCAGTACGTC.